Following are 23 T cell receptor beta chains from one sample sequenced in a study of human T cells and chemical hapten exposure. TCRdb reprocessed the RACE reads via MiXCR and lists one record per CDR3 protein. The data show about 380,000 distinct CDR3 sequences, 4.5% to 5.5% seen once. Noted time point: pre-sensitization, week 0. Treatment noted: therapeutic diphenylcyclopropenone sensitization with weekly scalp DPC. The specimen comprised whole blood, sampled in connection with sensitization to the hapten diphenylcyclopropenone (DPC). The source is a woman aged 50 to 60 with alopecia areata. Some clones in this sample may be carry-over from other donors' samples.

This clonotype was found a few times. This chain uses TRBV4-2 with TRBJ1-6; D unresolved. The length of the CDR3 is 17 residues. Trimming took off 0 bases at V and 0 bases at J, with 9 bases between the two ends. Germline CDR1 is LGHNA and CDR2 is YNFKEQ. CDR3: CASSQDEESSYNSPLHF. CDR3 sequence (DNA): TGTGCCAGCAGCCAAGATGAGGAAAGCTCCTATAATTCACCCCTCCACTTT.

The sample holds many counts of this clonotype. This chain connects TRBV6-2 or TRBV6-3 to TRBJ2-7, with no clear D. The CDR3 length is 13 residues. The V and J ends lost 5 bases and 1 base respectively, with 9 bases between them. CDR1 MNHEY and CDR2 SVGEGT come from the germline V gene. CDR3 in amino acids: CASSPHWSYEQYF. The CDR3 bases are TGTGCCAGCAGTCCCCACTGGTCCTACGAGCAGTACTTC.

This clonotype was counted between two and nine times. The chain uses TRBV7-8 and TRBJ1-4, with TRBD1 as a possible D gene (5 bases). Germline V gene lookup returns CDR1 SGHVS and CDR2 FQNEAQ. This CDR3 has 16 residues. V was cut by 1 base and J by 0 bases, with 9 bases left in between. The CDR3 DNA follows: TGTGCCAGCAGCTTAGTTCCGACAGCAACTAATGAAAAACTGTTTTTT. Encoded protein: CASSLVPTATNEKLFF.

CDR3 DNA: TGTGCCAGCAGCAATAGCGGGGGTGACGCCGAGCAGTACTTC. It is translated as CASSNSGGDAEQYF. V gene TRBV4-2 combines with J gene TRBJ2-7, with 9 bases that match TRBD2. CDR1 and CDR2 (germline): LGHNA, YNFKEQ. This CDR3 contains 14 residues. Losses at the gene ends were 5 bases for V and 6 bases for J; bases not matched to a gene: 8.

This clonotype was seen a handful of times. The V call is TRBV5-1, the J call TRBJ2-4; D possibly corresponds to TRBD2 (6 bases). CDR1 is SGHRS and CDR2 is YFSETQ in the germline V gene. This CDR3 has 16 residues. Trimming removed 0 bases at V and 3 bases at J, with 13 bases between. CDR3 region: CASSLARGGLKNIQYF. The CDR3 DNA follows: TGCGCCAGCAGCTTGGCCCGAGGAGGGCTCAAAAACATTCAGTACTTC.

Only a few counts were recorded for this clonotype. The genes are TRBV6-2 or TRBV6-3 and TRBJ2-7, with TRBD2 as a possible D gene (6 bases). V was shortened by 7 bases and J by 4 bases, with 20 bases between the two germline ends. The CDR3 length is 15 residues. From germline, CDR1 is MNHEY and CDR2 SVGEGT. The CDR3 region has the DNA TGTGCCAGCAAAATTACAGGCCGGGACTCATACGAGCAGTACTTC. Translated, it gives CASKITGRDSYEQYF.

This clonotype has only a few counts. V and J are TRBV28 and TRBJ2-2; no firm D call. The V and J ends lost 2 bases and 4 bases respectively, with 11 bases between them. This CDR3 spans 15 amino acids. The germline gives CDR1 MDHEN, CDR2 SYDVKM. CDR3 residues: CASSLVTRTTGELFF. The CDR3, as DNA: TGTGCCAGCAGTTTAGTAACTCGGACCACCGGGGAGCTGTTTTTT.

In this sample, this clonotype turned up many times. The genes are TRBV6-1 and TRBJ2-3, with TRBD2 identical over 9 bases. V was clipped by 3 bases and J by 6 bases; unmatched bases: 13. The CDR3 loop spans 17 amino acids. Germline V gene data show CDR1 as MNHNS and CDR2 as SASEGT. The CDR3 nucleotides read TGTGCCAGCAGTGATGGCGTTGGGGCGGGGGGGCCTGATACGCAGTATTTT. It specifies CASSDGVGAGGPDTQYF.

The sample holds many counts of this clonotype. This chain connects TRBV4-2 to TRBJ2-1, with D tentatively TRBD2 (5 bases). CDR3 size: 17 residues. The ends were cut back, 0 bases at V and 2 bases at J, with 14 bases in the middle. Germline V lookup: CDR1 LGHNA, CDR2 YNFKEQ. CDR3 loop: CASSQEGGGSPYNEQFF. CDR3 nucleotide sequence: TGTGCCAGCAGCCAAGAGGGTGGAGGTAGCCCCTACAATGAGCAGTTCTTC.

At least ten counts were recorded for this clonotype. This chain joins TRBV12-3 or TRBV12-4 and TRBJ2-5; D unclear. Trimming left V 5 bases short and J 0 bases short, with 16 bases between. The CDR3 totals 16 residues. In DNA, the CDR3 is TGTGCCAGCAGTCTTACGCCGTTAGAGTACCAAGAGACCCAGTACTTC. Its translation is CASSLTPLEYQETQYF.

In its sample, this clonotype was seen many times. The rearrangement links TRBV7-2 to TRBJ2-1; 11 bases are a match to TRBD2. The V segment lost 0 bases and the J segment 8 bases; nucleotides outside the gene matches: 3. The germline V gene has CDR1 SGHTA and CDR2 FQGNSA. The CDR3 contains 15 residues. Here the CDR3 DNA reads TGTGCCAGCAGCTTAGCCACTAGCGGGAGACATGAGCAGTTCTTC. Translated, it gives CASSLATSGRHEQFF.

This clonotype occurred a few times. The rearrangement links TRBV12-5 to TRBJ2-7; D not certain. The CDR3 is 12 residues long. Trimming pared 1 base from V and 2 bases from J, leaving 3 bases between. Germline V lookup: CDR1 LGHNT, CDR2 FRNRAP. The CDR3, as DNA: TGTGCTAGTGGTTTGGGAGCCTACGAGCAGTACTTC. This encodes CASGLGAYEQYF.

In its sample, this clonotype was seen many times. Here the CDR3 reads CASSFPREAGGPGTDTQYF. The CDR3 nucleotides read TGTGCCAGCAGCTTTCCCAGGGAAGCGGGAGGGCCGGGCACAGATACGCAGTATTTT. The gene calls are TRBV11-2 and TRBJ2-3, with 10 bases that match TRBD2. The CDR3 extends over 19 amino acids. V shed 3 bases, J shed 1 base, and the junction held 13 bases outside the gene matches. Germline CDR1 SGHAT, CDR2 FQNNGV.

In this sample, this clonotype turned up many times. CDR3 DNA sequence: TGTGCCAGCAGCTTGTACTTCGAAGGCATTCAGTACTTC. Translation: CASSLYFEGIQYF. The rearrangement uses TRBV7-2 and TRBJ2-4; D is uncertain. Trimming took off 3 bases at V and 9 bases at J, with 12 bases between the two ends. Germline lookup yields CDR1 SGHTA and CDR2 FQGNSA. The CDR3 is made up of 13 amino acids.

This clonotype occurred many times. The chain carries TRBV7-7 and TRBJ2-7, with TRBD2 identical over 7 bases. The CDR3 totals 15 residues. Per the germline V gene, CDR1 is SSHAT and CDR2 is FNYEAQ (reference sequence). J gave up 5 bases and V 5 bases, and 12 bases lay outside the gene matches. The CDR3 spells CASSPGGRGRNEQYF. CDR3 sequence (DNA): TGTGCCAGCAGCCCGGGAGGTAGGGGCCGCAACGAGCAGTACTTC.

In its sample, this clonotype was seen many times. This chain connects TRBV11-2 to TRBJ2-3; TRBD2 agrees at 10 bases. V dropped 3 bases and J dropped 2; count of bases not matched to a gene: 5. Looked up from germline, CDR1 is SGHAT and CDR2 is FQNNGV. This CDR3 has 16 amino acids. As DNA, the CDR3 is TGTGCCAGCAGCTTGATACTAGCGGGACTCACAGATACGCAGTATTTT. It yields the protein CASSLILAGLTDTQYF.

This clonotype was picked up many times. V usage is TRBV20-1 and J usage is TRBJ2-7; 10 bases fit TRBD2. Trimming cost V 3 bases and J 5 bases; bases outside gene matches: 16. Per the germline V gene, CDR1 is DFQATT and CDR2 is SNEGSKA (reference sequence). The CDR3 covers 17 residues. The DNA for the CDR3 is TGCAGTGCTAGGGAGGCGAGCGGGAGGGCCGAGGAGAACGAGCAGTACTTC. It specifies CSAREASGRAEENEQYF.

This clonotype was counted ten times or more. CDR3 nucleotide sequence: TGTGCCAGCAGCCGTCGGGGCGAGCAGTACTTC. Its translation is CASSRRGEQYF. The chain links TRBV5-5 to TRBJ2-7; the D gene is possibly TRBD2 (5 bases). V lost 4 bases and J lost 6, with 8 bases in between. The CDR3 extends over 11 amino acids. The germline V gene encodes CDR1 SGHKS and CDR2 YYEKEE (reference sequence).

Many counts were recorded for this clonotype. CDR3 protein: CASSPRARSTDTQYF. CDR3 nucleotide sequence: TGTGCCAGCAGCCCCCGGGCCCGGAGCACAGATACGCAGTATTTT. The V call is TRBV13, the J call TRBJ2-3; D is unresolved. Trimming left V 5 bases short and J 0 bases short, with 12 bases between. CDR1 is PRHDT and CDR2 is FYEKMQ in the germline V gene (reference sequence). The CDR3 spans 15 residues.

This clonotype occurred many times. The CDR3 reads CASSLAQGGPDTQYF. The CDR3 DNA reads as TGCGCCAGCAGCTTGGCACAGGGGGGCCCAGATACGCAGTATTTT. This sequence joins TRBV5-1 and TRBJ2-3; 8 positions match TRBD1. CDR3 size: 15 residues. Germline lookup yields CDR1 SGHRS and CDR2 YFSETQ. Losses at the gene ends were 0 bases for V and 4 bases for J; bases not matched to a gene: 4.

In this sample, this clonotype turned up a few times. This rearrangement joins TRBV20-1 to TRBJ1-1; tentative D call: TRBD1 (6 bases). The V and J ends lost 5 bases and 2 bases respectively, with 12 bases between them. Germline CDR1 DFQATT, CDR2 SNEGSKA (reference sequence). The CDR3 consists of 13 residues. The CDR3 is CSAPGTLNTEAFF. Written as DNA, the CDR3 is TGCAGTGCTCCCGGGACACTAAACACTGAAGCTTTCTTT.

This clonotype was seen at least ten times. The chain recombines TRBV12-3 or TRBV12-4 with TRBJ2-7; D not certain. Deletions cut 5 bases from V and 6 bases from J, with 8 bases between. The CDR3 is 11 amino acids. CDR3 protein: CASSLGIEQYF. CDR3 nucleotide sequence: TGTGCCAGCAGTCTAGGGATCGAGCAGTACTTC.

In this sample, this clonotype turned up many times. The chain uses TRBV5-1 and TRBJ2-4; 8 positions match TRBD2. Germline CDR1 reads SGHRS; CDR2 reads YFSETQ. Losses at the gene ends were 5 bases for V and 6 bases for J; bases not matched to a gene: 16. This CDR3 is built from 17 residues. The CDR3 loop reads CASSPRQPGLGRNIQYF. The CDR3, as DNA: TGCGCCAGCAGTCCCCGACAGCCGGGACTAGGGAGAAACATTCAGTACTTC.